Each of the 31 T cell receptor beta chains below was sequenced from the same sample in a study of T cell repertoires in cytomegalovirus infection (dated by TCRdb to between 2019 and 2020). TCRdb records Illumina HiSeq 1500 as the sequencer. In-frame beta chains were kept once TCRdb had trimmed the public reads at Q25 with fastp and called clones with MiXCR. Rows matching on CDR3 protein sequence are summarized as one entry with the most common DNA and genes. In this sample the table shows some 400,000 distinct CDR3 sequences, roughly a third of which occur a single time. The ten largest clones add up to roughly an eighth of the sample. The specimen sequenced was PBMCs. The source of these receptors is a human donor in good health (CMV status not recorded). Some clones in this sample may be carry-over from other donors' samples.

Details on this clonotype: The junction departs from the called germline gene at one end, perhaps through a read error. The V gene is TRBV12-3 or TRBV12-4, the J gene TRBJ2-7, with a weak D call TRBD2 (5 bases). This CDR3 spans 15 amino acids. CDR3 region: CASSPNQRGSHEKYF. The CDR3 DNA reads TGTGCCAGCAGCCCAAACCAACGGGGTTCCCACGAGAAGTACTTC.

Notes on this clonotype: A clone one base away is much larger, so this may be a read error. This rearrangement joins TRBV4-2 to TRBJ1-1; possible D gene TRBD1, 5 bases. Germline lookup yields CDR1 LGHNA and CDR2 YNFKEQ. This CDR3 comprises 17 residues. The ends were cut back, 1 base at V and 1 base at J, with 16 bases in the middle. The CDR3 protein is CASSQGGVDPANTEAFF. The CDR3 bases are TGTGCCAGCAGCCAAGGAGGGGTGGATCCGGCGAACACTGAAGCTTTCTTT.

The chain uses TRBV4-3 and TRBJ2-1; TRBD2 matches 11 bases. The V and J ends lost 1 base and 6 bases, in that order; junction bases with no gene match: 2. In germline, CDR1 is LGHNA, CDR2 YSLEER. The CDR3 has 15 amino acids. In nucleotides, the CDR3 is TGCGCCAGCAGCCAAGGTAGCGGGGGGGCCAATGAGCAGTTCTTC. Translation: CASSQGSGGANEQFF.

This clonotype was seen repeatedly, ten times or more. The rearrangement joins TRBV7-9 to TRBJ2-5; unclear D gene. The germline V and J ends were trimmed by 5 bases and 5 bases, with 12 bases remaining between them. The CDR3 is 13 amino acids. Germline assignment: CDR1 SEHNR and CDR2 FQNEAQ (reference sequence). CDR3 in DNA: TGTGCCAGCAGCAAGGGAACTTTGGAGACCCAGTACTTC. Its protein product is CASSKGTLETQYF.

Points on this clonotype: A read error may explain this, as a much larger clone is one base away. V is TRBV7-3 and J is TRBJ2-7; the D is unclear. This CDR3 spans 12 amino acids. CDR1 is SGHTA, CDR2 FQGTGA, per germline. The CDR3 protein is CDSSTGSYEQYF. The CDR3 DNA is TGTGACAGCAGCACCGGATCTTACGAGCAGTACTTC.

This chain links TRBV20-1 with TRBJ1-2; weak D call: TRBD1 (5 bases). CDR3 length: 12 residues. V was trimmed by 7 bases and J by 8 bases, leaving 17 bases between them. In germline, CDR1 is DFQATT, CDR2 SNEGSKA (reference sequence). CDR3 region: CSGGQRGWGYTF. CDR3 DNA sequence: TGCAGTGGAGGTCAGAGGGGATGGGGCTACACCTTC.

The chain has TRBV20-1 and TRBJ2-3; a possible D gene is TRBD1 (5 bases). CDR3 size: 13 residues. Trimming took off 0 bases at V and 4 bases at J, with 8 bases between the two ends. Per germline, CDR1 DFQATT and CDR2 SNEGSKA (reference sequence). In DNA, the CDR3 is TGCAGTGCTAGAGAGGGCAGGGCAGATACGCAGTATTTT. It is translated as CSAREGRADTQYF.

The CDR3 sequence: CSAPLGGAKNIQYF. The CDR3 DNA follows: TGCAGTGCCCCCCTGGGGGGGGCCAAAAACATTCAGTACTTC. This chain connects TRBV20-1 to TRBJ2-4; 7 positions match TRBD2. Trimming removed 6 bases from V and 1 base from J; junction bases left unmatched: 6. Per germline, CDR1 DFQATT and CDR2 SNEGSKA (reference sequence). The length of the CDR3 is 14 residues.

The chain recombines TRBV14 with TRBJ1-4; D is unresolved. Trimming cost V 2 bases and J 3 bases, with 13 bases left between them. Germline V gene sequence: CDR1 SGHDN, CDR2 FVKESK. The CDR3 consists of 16 residues. CDR3 sequence reads: CASSQSHTGPNEKLFF. The CDR3 DNA reads as TGTGCCAGCAGCCAATCCCACACGGGCCCTAATGAAAAACTGTTTTTT. The whole variable domain, filled in from reference TRBV14 and TRBJ1-4, reads EAGVTQFPSHSVIEKGQTVTLRCDPISGHDNLYWYRRVMGKEIKFLLHFVKESKQDESGMPNNRFLAERTGGTYSTLKVQPAELEDSGVYFCASSQSHTGPNEKLFFGSGTQLSVL.

Ten or more counts support this clonotype. The genes are TRBV6-1 and TRBJ1-2; no firm D call. This CDR3 region has 13 residues. V lost 2 bases to trimming and J lost 4 bases, with 8 bases between them. The germline V gene has CDR1 MNHNS and CDR2 SASEGT. CDR3 bases: TGTGCCAGCAGTGAAAGGAGACCCTATGGCTACACCTTC. Its protein is CASSERRPYGYTF.

There are a few counts of this clonotype. The chain is built from TRBV5-4 and TRBJ1-2; D gene ambiguous. The CDR3 is 13 amino acids. Between the trimmed V and J ends, which lost 4 bases and 4 bases, there was a span of 11 bases. CDR1 SGHNT and CDR2 YYREEE come from the germline V gene (reference sequence). The CDR3 bases are TGTGCCAGCAGCGCTGACGGACCCTATGGCTACACCTTC. This gives the protein CASSADGPYGYTF.

This clonotype was picked up many times. The rearrangement links TRBV7-6 to TRBJ1-5; TRBD1 is a possible D gene (5 bases). V was pared by 6 bases and J by 0 bases, with 12 bases between. Germline V gives CDR1 SGHVS, CDR2 FNYEAQ. This CDR3 spans 15 amino acids. In nucleotides, the CDR3 is TGTGCCAGCAGTCCCGGGACGGATAGCAATCAGCCCCAGCATTTT. Amino acid sequence: CASSPGTDSNQPQHF.

Remarks on this clonotype: The final CDR3 position lacks the conserved phenylalanine or tryptophan, pointing to a likely read error. The chain couples TRBV7-6 to TRBJ2-1, with D perhaps matching TRBD2 (6 bases). V was cut by 5 bases and J by 6 bases, with 20 bases left in between. The CDR3 has 16 residues. Germline V gene sequence: CDR1 SGHVS, CDR2 FNYEAQ. The CDR3 DNA reads TGTGCCAGCAGCCCGATGAGTCTTCGGGGGTCCAATGAGCAGTTCTTA. Translation: CASSPMSLRGSNEQFL.

This clonotype was counted between two and nine times. One end of the junction varies from germline; a read error may be responsible. V usage is TRBV18 and J usage is TRBJ2-7, with no clear D. Germline V gene sequence: CDR1 KGHSH, CDR2 LQKENI. The CDR3 spans 12 residues. CDR3: CASSLQSANMDF. The CDR3 region has the DNA TGTGCCAGCTCACTACAGAGCGCGAATATGGACTTC.

This clonotype was seen more than once but under ten times. The V call is TRBV19, the J call TRBJ2-2; TRBD2 might be the D (6 bases). The CDR3 loop spans 14 amino acids. Germline assignment: CDR1 LNHDA and CDR2 SQIVND (reference sequence). V lost 7 bases to trimming and J lost 1 base, with 10 bases between them. CDR3 in amino acids: CASKGTENTGELFF. The CDR3 bases are TGTGCCAGTAAGGGGACTGAGAACACCGGGGAGCTGTTTTTT.

A remark on this clonotype: At one end, the junction sequence differs from germline, possibly due to a read error. J is TRBJ2-7 and V is TRBV6-1, with D possibly matching TRBD1 (5 bases). Germline CDR1 reads MNHNS; CDR2 reads SASEGT. The CDR3 totals 14 residues. The CDR3 spells CASIESPITGEQYF. In DNA form, the CDR3 reads TGTGCCAGCATTGAATCCCCCATCACAGGCGAGCAGTACTTC.

The chain recombines TRBV5-4 with TRBJ2-2; D remains unclear. The length of the CDR3 is 15 residues. V lost 0 bases, J lost 4 bases, and 10 bases lay in between. Germline CDR1 SGHNT, CDR2 YYREEE (reference sequence). The chain's CDR3 is CASSLAVGSTGELFF. The CDR3 bases are TGTGCCAGCAGCTTGGCCGTGGGCAGCACCGGGGAGCTGTTTTTT.

This clonotype was counted only a few times. This chain links TRBV7-6 with TRBJ1-3; D is perhaps TRBD1 (6 bases). Trimming removed 4 bases at V and 0 bases at J, with 13 bases between. CDR1 and CDR2 (germline): SGHVS, FNYEAQ. The CDR3 extends over 16 amino acids. The CDR3 DNA reads TGTGCCAGCAGCTCTCCGGGACACCGCTCTGGAAACACCATATATTTT. Translating it yields CASSSPGHRSGNTIYF. Drawing the rest from reference TRBV7-6 and TRBJ1-3, the complete variable domain is GAGVSQSPRYKVTKRGQDVALRCDPISGHVSLYWYRQALGQGPEFLTYFNYEAQQDKSGLPNDRFSAERPEGSISTLTIQRTEQRDSAMYRCASSSPGHRSGNTIYFGEGSWLTVV.

The chain recombines TRBV6-1 with TRBJ2-5; D uncertain. The CDR3 is 12 residues long. V was pared by 11 bases and J by 0 bases, with 10 bases between. The germline V gene has CDR1 MNHNS and CDR2 SASEGT. The chain's CDR3 is CACGGHQETQYF. Written as DNA, the CDR3 is TGTGCCTGCGGCGGACACCAAGAGACCCAGTACTTC.

The V gene is TRBV12-3 or TRBV12-4, the J gene TRBJ2-1, with 8 bases fitting TRBD1. This CDR3 contains 15 residues. After removal of 7 bases from V and 7 bases from J, the junction contained 12 bases not matched to a gene. CDR3 protein: CASIHGRGRYNEQFF. The DNA of the CDR3 is TGTGCCAGCATCCACGGCAGGGGGCGGTATAATGAGCAGTTCTTC.

The chain employs TRBV7-2 and TRBJ2-1; TRBD2 agrees at 15 bases. Judging by the DNA end, TRBJ2-7 fits better; the J call may be wrong. CDR3 length equals 17 residues. Germline V gene lookup returns CDR1 SGHTA and CDR2 FQGNSA. The chain's CDR3 is CASRRGTSGGFYKEQYF. As DNA, the CDR3 is TGTGCCAGCAGACGTGGGACTAGCGGGGGGTTTTACAAGGAGCAGTACTTC.

V gene TRBV7-9 combines with J gene TRBJ2-7; 7 bases are shared with TRBD1. Germline V gives CDR1 SEHNR, CDR2 FQNEAQ (reference sequence). The CDR3 totals 15 residues. The V and J ends lost 1 base and 4 bases, in that order; junction bases with no gene match: 7. DNA for the CDR3: TGTGCCAGCAGCTTAGACGAGGGACAGAGATACGAGCAGTACTTC. It is translated as CASSLDEGQRYEQYF.

A few counts support this clonotype. This rearrangement joins TRBV5-4 to TRBJ2-3; D is uncertain. Germline V gene lookup returns CDR1 SGHNT and CDR2 YYREEE (reference sequence). This CDR3 comprises 14 residues. V lost 0 bases to trimming and J lost 0 bases, with 5 bases between them. CDR3 DNA sequence: TGTGCCAGCAGCTTGGCGACTAGCACAGATACGCAGTATTTT. Translation: CASSLATSTDTQYF. The full variable domain, with the rest looked up from reference TRBV5-4 and TRBJ2-3, is ETGVTQSPTHLIKTRGQQVTLRCSSQSGHNTVSWYQQALGQGPQFIFQYYREEENGRGNFPPRFSGLQFPNYSSELNVNALELDDSALYLCASSLATSTDTQYFGPGTRLTVL.

The chain joins TRBV19 to TRBJ2-3; 7 nucleotides match TRBD1. This CDR3 has 17 amino acids. CDR1 is LNHDA and CDR2 is SQIVND in the germline V gene (reference sequence). Germline trimming cut 2 bases from V and 3 bases from J; bases unmatched to any gene: 11. The CDR3, as DNA: TGTGCCAGTAGTATATCACAGGGGCGAGGTTTGACAGATACGCAGTATTTT. Translation gives CASSISQGRGLTDTQYF.

This clonotype was recorded many times. The rearrangement links TRBV11-2 to TRBJ1-4; D is possibly TRBD1 (5 bases). The V end was cut by 7 bases, the J end by 5 bases, with 14 bases between. CDR1 is SGHAT, CDR2 FQNNGV, per germline. The CDR3 has 14 amino acids. CDR3 DNA sequence: TGTGCCAGCAACGTCAACGGGGGAAATGAAAAACTGTTTTTT. Translated: CASNVNGGNEKLFF.

This rearrangement joins TRBV6-1 to TRBJ1-5, with 10 positions matching TRBD1. This CDR3 has 17 amino acids. V lost 3 bases and J lost 3; bases outside the gene matches: 8. Germline V CDR1 and CDR2: MNHNS, SASEGT. As DNA, the CDR3 is TGTGCCAGCAGTGAGACGGGCGGGACAGGGGTCAATCAGCCCCAGCATTTT. As protein: CASSETGGTGVNQPQHF.

This chain connects TRBV5-1 to TRBJ2-3; D gene ambiguous. V was trimmed by 3 bases and J by 4 bases, leaving 6 bases between them. The CDR3 has 12 amino acids. Germline CDR1 is SGHRS and CDR2 is YFSETQ. The CDR3 nucleotides read TGCGCCAGCAGCTGGGGTGCAGATACGCAGTATTTT. Translation: CASSWGADTQYF.

This clonotype was observed a handful of times. CDR3 residues: CASSSRGVEQFF. CDR3 coding DNA: TGTGCCAGCAGTTCTAGAGGGGTTGAGCAGTTCTTC. The chain employs TRBV12-3 or TRBV12-4 and TRBJ2-1, with D perhaps assigned TRBD1 or TRBD2 (5 bases each). Trimming shortened V by 4 bases and J by 9 bases, and 10 bases separated the two germline ends. This CDR3 is 12 amino acids long.

On this clonotype: This CDR3 fails to terminate in the conserved phenylalanine or tryptophan, so it likely reflects a read error. The chain carries TRBV6-8 and TRBJ2-7; 11 bases map to TRBD1. Germline CDR1 and CDR2: MNHGY and SAAAGT. This CDR3 spans 13 amino acids. Losses at the gene ends were 5 bases for V and 7 bases for J; bases not matched to a gene: 4. This chain's CDR3 is CASSRTGGWEQYL. CDR3 sequence (DNA): TGTGCCAGCAGTCGGACAGGGGGCTGGGAGCAGTACTTA.

The CDR3 is CASSMSGTTYGYTF. As DNA, the CDR3 is TGTGCCAGTAGTATGAGCGGGACCACCTATGGCTACACCTTC. The chain carries TRBV19 and TRBJ1-2, with a weak D call TRBD1 (5 bases). V lost 3 bases and J lost 4, with 12 bases in between. The CDR3 has 14 amino acids. Per germline, CDR1 LNHDA and CDR2 SQIVND (reference sequence).

This clonotype was found a few times. CDR3 DNA: TGTGCCAGCAGTTACTCCCCCGACCGGGAGGCACAAGAGACCCAGTACTTC. Protein product: CASSYSPDREAQETQYF. The chain is built from TRBV6-5 and TRBJ2-5; 7 positions agree with TRBD2. CDR3 length: 17 amino acids. Germline assignment: CDR1 MNHEY and CDR2 SVGAGI. After removal of 0 bases from V and 2 bases from J, the junction contained 9 bases not matched to a gene.